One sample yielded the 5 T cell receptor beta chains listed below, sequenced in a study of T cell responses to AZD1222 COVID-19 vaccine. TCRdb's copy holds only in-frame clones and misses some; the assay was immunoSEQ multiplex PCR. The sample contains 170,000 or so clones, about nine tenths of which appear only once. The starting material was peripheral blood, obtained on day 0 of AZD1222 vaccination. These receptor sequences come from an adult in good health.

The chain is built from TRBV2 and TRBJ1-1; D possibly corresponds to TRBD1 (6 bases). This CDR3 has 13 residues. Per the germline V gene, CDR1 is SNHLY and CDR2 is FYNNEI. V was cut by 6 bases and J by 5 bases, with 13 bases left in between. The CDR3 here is CASSLGGGTEAFF. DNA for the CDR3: TGTGCCAGCAGCCTAGGGGGGGGAACTGAAGCTTTCTTT. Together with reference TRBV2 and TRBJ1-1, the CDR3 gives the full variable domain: EPEVTQTPSHQVTQMGQEVILRCVPISNHLYFYWYRQILGQKVEFLVSFYNNEISEKSEIFDDQFSVERPDGSNFTLKIRSTKLEDSAMYFCASSLGGGTEAFFGQGTRLTVV.

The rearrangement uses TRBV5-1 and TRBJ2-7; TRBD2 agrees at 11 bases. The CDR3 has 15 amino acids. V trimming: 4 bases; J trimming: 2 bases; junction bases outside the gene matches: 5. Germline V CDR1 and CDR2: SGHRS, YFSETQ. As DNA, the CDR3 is TGCGCCAGCAGCCCCGCGACTAGCGGGACCTACGAGCAGTACTTC. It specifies CASSPATSGTYEQYF.

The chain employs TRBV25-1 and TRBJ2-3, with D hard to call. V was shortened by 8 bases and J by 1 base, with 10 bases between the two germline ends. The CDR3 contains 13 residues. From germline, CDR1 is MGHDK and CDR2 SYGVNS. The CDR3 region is CASADRGTDTQYF. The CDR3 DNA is TGTGCCAGCGCTGACCGGGGCACAGATACGCAGTATTTT.

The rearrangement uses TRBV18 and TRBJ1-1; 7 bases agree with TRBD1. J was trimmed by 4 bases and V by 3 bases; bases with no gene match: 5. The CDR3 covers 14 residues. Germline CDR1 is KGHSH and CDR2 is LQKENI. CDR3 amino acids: CASSPDRRGTEAFF. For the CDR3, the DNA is TGTGCCAGCTCACCGGACAGGAGGGGCACTGAAGCTTTCTTT.

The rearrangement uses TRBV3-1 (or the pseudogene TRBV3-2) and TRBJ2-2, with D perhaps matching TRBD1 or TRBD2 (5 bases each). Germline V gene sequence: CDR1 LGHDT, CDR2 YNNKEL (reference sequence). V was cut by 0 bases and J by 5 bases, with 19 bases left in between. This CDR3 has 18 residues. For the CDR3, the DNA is TGTGCCAGCAGCCAAGAAGGGGTTGTCGCGTGGGGGACCGGGGAGCTGTTTTTT. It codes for CASSQEGVVAWGTGELFF.